Included here is one T cell receptor (beta chain) sequence, with context. Its cognate antigen has yet to be identified. Per-base quality was not reported, and no clone a single base away is much larger than it. These data originate in a study of response to subunit inactivated influenza vaccine (dated 2018 in TCRdb). For the wider study: To follow how T cells responded to a trivalent subunit inactivated influenza vaccine, the researchers relied on deep quantitative profiling of the T cell receptor repertoire. Beyond this particular receptor, the publication reports: The authors suggested that each seasonal influenza vaccination may recruit only a limited number of new T cells.

Looking up the germline V gene yields CDR1 SGHAT and CDR2 FQNNGV. V and J are truncated by 1 base and 0 bases respectively, leaving an intervening sequence of 19 bases. From cysteine to phenylalanine, the CDR3 is 18 amino acids long. Left in the record is the CDR3 DNA by itself, 54 bases read in frame from the first base. Libraries were built with RT-PCR. Instrument on record: Illumina HiSeq 2500. TCRdb trimmed public reads at Q25 via fastp, called clones via MiXCR and kept in-frame beta chains. When rows share a CDR3 protein, they turn into one entry using the most common DNA and genes. The sample records 750,000 to 850,000 distinct CDR3 sequences, about a fifth of which are singletons. In total, the top ten clones hold approximately 10% of the sample.

This TCR was recovered from a man aged 45-65 years who received an inactivated influenza vaccine. Donor details come from another sample of the same person, matched by shared clones. Recombination joined TRBV11-2 with TRBJ2-7; the D assignment is uncertain and may be TRBD1 or TRBD2, with 5 bases supporting each. Sequences were derived from PBMCs from blood, sampled roughly 5 days after vaccination. The nucleotide sequence reads as follows: TGTGCCAGCAGCTTAGTTTTTTCTCGGGGCGGGTTCTCCTACGAGCAGTACTTC. This encodes CASSLVFSRGGFSYEQYF.